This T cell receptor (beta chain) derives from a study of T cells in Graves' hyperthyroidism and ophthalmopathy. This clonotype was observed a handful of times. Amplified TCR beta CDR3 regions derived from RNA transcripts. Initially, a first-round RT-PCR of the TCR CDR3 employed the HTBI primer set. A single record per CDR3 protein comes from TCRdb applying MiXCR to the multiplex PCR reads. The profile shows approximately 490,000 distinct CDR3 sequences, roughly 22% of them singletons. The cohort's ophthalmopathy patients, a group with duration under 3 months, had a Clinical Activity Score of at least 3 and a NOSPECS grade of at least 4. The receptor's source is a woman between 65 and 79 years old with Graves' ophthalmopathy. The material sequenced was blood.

CDR3 sequence reads: CASSETSGLTDTQYF. The CDR3 region has the DNA TGTGCCAGCAGTGAGACTAGCGGACTCACAGATACGCAGTATTTT. V usage is TRBV25-1 and J usage is TRBJ2-3; 9 bases agree with TRBD2. The CDR3 consists of 15 residues. The junction had 3 bases not matched to a gene; V was cut back by 3 bases and J by 2 bases. Germline V lookup: CDR1 MGHDK, CDR2 SYGVNS.